Listed here is a single T cell receptor (beta chain). At one boundary the junction diverges from the germline segment, which might be a read error. The entry originates in a study of tumor-infiltrating lymphocytes in primary liver carcinoma. Across the study: The patient group consisted of men and women aged 30 to 69 years. Stage T1-T3 N0M0 tumors measured roughly 4.2 to 10 cm at most.

Total RNA and DNA came together from 20-30 mg of bulk tissue without cell sorting. With around 500 ng total RNA as template and a constant-region primer, TCR beta cDNA was made. It was through three nested multiplex PCR rounds of slightly modified ARM-PCR that TCR beta libraries arose. TCRdb processed the multiplex PCR reads anew with MiXCR; each CDR3 protein has one entry. Among under 150,000 distinct CDR3 sequences listed, around 70% were seen once. This sequence was found in a woman aged 60-75 years with primary liver carcinoma and hepatitis B virus infection. The sequencing input was tumor-adjacent normal liver tissue.

CDR3 sequence: CASNQDRTSGSREHFF. The CDR3 DNA follows: TGTGCCAGCAACCAGGACCGGACTAGCGGGAGTCGTGAGCACTTCTTC. The chain couples TRBV14 to TRBJ2-1; 13 positions match TRBD2. The germline V gene has CDR1 SGHDN and CDR2 FVKESK. The CDR3 totals 16 residues.